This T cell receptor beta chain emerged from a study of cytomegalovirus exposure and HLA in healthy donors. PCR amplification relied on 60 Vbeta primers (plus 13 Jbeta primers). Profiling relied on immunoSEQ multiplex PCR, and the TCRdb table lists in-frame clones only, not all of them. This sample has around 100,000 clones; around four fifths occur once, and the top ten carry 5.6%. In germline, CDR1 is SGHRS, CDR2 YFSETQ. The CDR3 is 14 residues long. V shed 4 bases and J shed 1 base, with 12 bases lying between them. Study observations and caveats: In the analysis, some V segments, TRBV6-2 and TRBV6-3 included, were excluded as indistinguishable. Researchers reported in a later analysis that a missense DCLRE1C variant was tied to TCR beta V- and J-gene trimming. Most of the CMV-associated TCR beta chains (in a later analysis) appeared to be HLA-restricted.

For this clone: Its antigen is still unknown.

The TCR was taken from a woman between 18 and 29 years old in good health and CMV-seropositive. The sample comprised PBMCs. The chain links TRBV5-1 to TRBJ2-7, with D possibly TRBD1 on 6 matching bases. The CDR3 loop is CASSQDSTSYEQYF. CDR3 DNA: TGCGCCAGCAGCCAGGACAGCACTTCCTACGAGCAGTACTTC.